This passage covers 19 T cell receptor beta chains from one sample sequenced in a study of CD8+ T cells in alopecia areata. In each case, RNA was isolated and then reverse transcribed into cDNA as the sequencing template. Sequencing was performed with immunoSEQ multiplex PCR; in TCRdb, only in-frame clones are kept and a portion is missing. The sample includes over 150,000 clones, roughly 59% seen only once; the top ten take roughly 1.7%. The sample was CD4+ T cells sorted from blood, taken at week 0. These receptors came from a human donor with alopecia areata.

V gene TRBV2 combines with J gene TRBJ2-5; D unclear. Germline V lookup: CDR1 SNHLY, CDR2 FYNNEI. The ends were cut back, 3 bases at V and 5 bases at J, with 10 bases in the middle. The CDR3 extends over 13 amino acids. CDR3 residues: CASSEVGPETQYF. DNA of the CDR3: TGTGCCAGCAGTGAGGTGGGCCCTGAGACCCAGTACTTC. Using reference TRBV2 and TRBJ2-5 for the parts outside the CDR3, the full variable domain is EPEVTQTPSHQVTQMGQEVILRCVPISNHLYFYWYRQILGQKVEFLVSFYNNEISEKSEIFDDQFSVERPDGSNFTLKIRSTKLEDSAMYFCASSEVGPETQYFGPGTRLLVL.

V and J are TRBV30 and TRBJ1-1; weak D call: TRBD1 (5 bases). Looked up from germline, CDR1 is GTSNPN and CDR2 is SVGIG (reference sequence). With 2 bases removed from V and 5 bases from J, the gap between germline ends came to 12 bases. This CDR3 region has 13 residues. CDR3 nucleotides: TGTGCCTGGAGTCGAGGGACGGAGACTGAAGCTTTCTTT. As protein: CAWSRGTETEAFF.

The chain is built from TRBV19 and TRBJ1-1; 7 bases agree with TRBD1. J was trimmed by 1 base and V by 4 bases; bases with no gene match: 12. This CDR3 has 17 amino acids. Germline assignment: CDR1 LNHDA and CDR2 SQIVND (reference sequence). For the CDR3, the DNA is TGTGCCAGTAGTAGGAGGACAGGCGACCACAGGAACACTGAAGCTTTCTTT. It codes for CASSRRTGDHRNTEAFF.

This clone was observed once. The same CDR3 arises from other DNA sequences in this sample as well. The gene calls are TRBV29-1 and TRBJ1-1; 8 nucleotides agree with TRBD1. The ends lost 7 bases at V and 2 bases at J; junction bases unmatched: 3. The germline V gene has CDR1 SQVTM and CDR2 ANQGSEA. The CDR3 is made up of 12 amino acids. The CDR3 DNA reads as TGCAGCGGAGGACAGGGTAACACTGAAGCTTTCTTT. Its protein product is CSGGQGNTEAFF. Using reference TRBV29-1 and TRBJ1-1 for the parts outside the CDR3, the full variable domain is SAVISQKPSRDICQRGTSLTIQCQVDSQVTMMFWYRQQPGQSLTLIATANQGSEATYESGFVIDKFPISRPNLTFSTLTVSNMSPEDSSIYLCSGGQGNTEAFFGQGTRLTVV.

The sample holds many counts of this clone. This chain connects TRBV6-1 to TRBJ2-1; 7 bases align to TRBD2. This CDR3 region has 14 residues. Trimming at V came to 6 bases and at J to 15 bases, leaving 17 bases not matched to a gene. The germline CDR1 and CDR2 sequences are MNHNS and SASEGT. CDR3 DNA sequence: TGTGCCAGCAGGGAGGGAGCGCCACGGACTAGACTGTTCTTC. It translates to CASREGAPRTRLFF.

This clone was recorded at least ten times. CDR3 nucleotides: TGTGCCAGCTCACCGACAAGACAGATTGGGGATGGCTACACCTTC. Translating it yields CASSPTRQIGDGYTF. This chain links TRBV18 with TRBJ1-2, with D possibly matching TRBD1 (5 bases). Germline-derived CDR1 and CDR2 are KGHSH and LQKENI. V lost 3 bases, J lost 6 bases, and 17 bases lay in between. The length of the CDR3 is 15 residues.

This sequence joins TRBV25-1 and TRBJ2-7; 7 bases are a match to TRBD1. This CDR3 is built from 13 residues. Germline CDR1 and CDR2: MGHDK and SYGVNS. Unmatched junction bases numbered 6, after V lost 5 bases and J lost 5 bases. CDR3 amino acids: CASSTGTEDEQYF. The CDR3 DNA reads TGTGCCAGCAGTACCGGGACAGAGGACGAGCAGTACTTC.

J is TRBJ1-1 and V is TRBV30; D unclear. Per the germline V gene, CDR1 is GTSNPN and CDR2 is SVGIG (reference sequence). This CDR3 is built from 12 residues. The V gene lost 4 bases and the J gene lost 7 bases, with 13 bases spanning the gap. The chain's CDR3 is CAWTVLGYEAFF. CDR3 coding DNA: TGTGCCTGGACGGTCTTGGGTTATGAAGCTTTCTTT. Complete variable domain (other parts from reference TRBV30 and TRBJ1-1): SQTIHQWPATLVQPVGSPLSLECTVEGTSNPNLYWYRQAAGRGLQLLFYSVGIGQISSEVPQNLSASRPQDRQFILSSKKLLLSDSGFYLCAWTVLGYEAFFGQGTRLTVV.

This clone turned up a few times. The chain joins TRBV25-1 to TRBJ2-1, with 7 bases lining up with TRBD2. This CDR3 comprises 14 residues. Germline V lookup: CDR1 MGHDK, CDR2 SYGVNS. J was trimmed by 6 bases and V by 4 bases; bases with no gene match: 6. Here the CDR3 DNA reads TGTGCCAGCAGTGCGGGGACTACAATCAATGAGCAGTTCTTC. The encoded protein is CASSAGTTINEQFF.

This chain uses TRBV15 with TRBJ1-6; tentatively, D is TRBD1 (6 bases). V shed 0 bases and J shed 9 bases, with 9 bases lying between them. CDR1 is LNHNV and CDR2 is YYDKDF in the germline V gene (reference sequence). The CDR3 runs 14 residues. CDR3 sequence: CATSREGQLSPLHF. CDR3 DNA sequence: TGTGCCACCAGCAGAGAAGGACAGCTTTCACCCCTCCACTTT.

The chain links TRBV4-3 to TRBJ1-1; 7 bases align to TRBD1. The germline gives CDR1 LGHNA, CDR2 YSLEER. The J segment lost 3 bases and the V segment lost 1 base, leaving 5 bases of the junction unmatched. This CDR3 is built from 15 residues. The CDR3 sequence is CASSQATGLDTEAFF. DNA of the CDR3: TGCGCCAGCAGCCAAGCGACAGGGTTGGACACTGAAGCTTTCTTT.

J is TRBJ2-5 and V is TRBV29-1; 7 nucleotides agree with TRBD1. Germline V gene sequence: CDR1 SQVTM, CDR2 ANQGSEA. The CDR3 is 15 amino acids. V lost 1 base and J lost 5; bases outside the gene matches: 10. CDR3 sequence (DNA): TGCAGCGTTGAAGGGGGACAGACCCATGTGGAGACCCAGTACTTC. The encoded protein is CSVEGGQTHVETQYF.

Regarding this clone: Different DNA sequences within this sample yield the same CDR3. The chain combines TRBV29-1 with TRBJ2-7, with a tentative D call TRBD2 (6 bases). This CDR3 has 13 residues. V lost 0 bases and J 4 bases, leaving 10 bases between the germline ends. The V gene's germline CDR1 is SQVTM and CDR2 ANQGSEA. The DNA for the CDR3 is TGCAGCGTTGAAGATCGGGGGAGTTACGAGCAGTACTTC. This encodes CSVEDRGSYEQYF.

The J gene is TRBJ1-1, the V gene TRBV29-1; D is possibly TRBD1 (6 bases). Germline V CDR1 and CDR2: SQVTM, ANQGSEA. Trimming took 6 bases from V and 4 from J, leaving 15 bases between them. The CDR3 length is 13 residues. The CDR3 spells CSVTWGAGTEAFF. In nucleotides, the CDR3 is TGCAGCGTAACCTGGGGGGCAGGCACTGAAGCTTTCTTT.

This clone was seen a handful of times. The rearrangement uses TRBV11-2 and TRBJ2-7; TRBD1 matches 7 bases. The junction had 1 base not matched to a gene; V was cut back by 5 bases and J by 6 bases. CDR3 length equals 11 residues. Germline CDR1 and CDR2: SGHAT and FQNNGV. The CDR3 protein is CASSPGGEQYF. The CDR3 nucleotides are TGTGCCAGCAGCCCAGGGGGCGAGCAGTACTTC. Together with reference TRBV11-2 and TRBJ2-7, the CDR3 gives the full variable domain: EAGVAQSPRYKIIEKRQSVAFWCNPISGHATLYWYQQILGQGPKLLIQFQNNGVVDDSQLPKDRFSAERLKGVDSTLKIQPAKLEDSAVYLCASSPGGEQYFGPGTRLTVT.

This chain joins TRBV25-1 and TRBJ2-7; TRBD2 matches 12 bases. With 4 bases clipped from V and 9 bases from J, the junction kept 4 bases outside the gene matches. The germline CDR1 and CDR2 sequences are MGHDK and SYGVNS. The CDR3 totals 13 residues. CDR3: CASSGLAGAPQYF. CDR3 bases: TGTGCCAGCAGTGGACTAGCGGGGGCCCCGCAGTACTTC.

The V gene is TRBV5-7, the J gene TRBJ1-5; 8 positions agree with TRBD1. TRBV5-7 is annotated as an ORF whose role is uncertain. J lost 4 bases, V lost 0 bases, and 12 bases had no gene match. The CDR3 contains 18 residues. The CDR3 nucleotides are TGTGCCAGCAGCTTGGGGACAGGGTGGAGGGGTCAAAATCAGCCCCAGCATTTT. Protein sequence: CASSLGTGWRGQNQPQHF.

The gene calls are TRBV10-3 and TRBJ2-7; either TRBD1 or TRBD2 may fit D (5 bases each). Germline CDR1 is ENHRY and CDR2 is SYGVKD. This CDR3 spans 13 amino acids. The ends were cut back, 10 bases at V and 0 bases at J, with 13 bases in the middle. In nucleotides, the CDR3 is TGTGCCAATCGGGACGGAGTCTCCTACGAGCAGTACTTC. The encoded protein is CANRDGVSYEQYF.

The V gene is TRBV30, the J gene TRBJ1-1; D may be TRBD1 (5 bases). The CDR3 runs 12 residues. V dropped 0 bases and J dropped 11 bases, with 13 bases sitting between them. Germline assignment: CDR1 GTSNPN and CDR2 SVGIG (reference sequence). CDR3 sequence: CAWSVPGGIAFF. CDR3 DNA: TGTGCCTGGAGTGTACCGGGGGGAATCGCTTTCTTT.